Presented here are 8 T cell receptor beta chains from one specimen sequenced in a study of T cells in tumors and immune-related adverse events. Generated by immunoSEQ multiplex PCR, the TCRdb table keeps only in-frame clones and is missing some. Of around 4,500 clones in the sample, approximately 78% were seen once. The source material was skin tissue, sampled from a patient treated with anti-PD-1 therapy. The source of these receptors is a female donor with metastatic renal cell carcinoma.

The chain joins TRBV7-2 to TRBJ2-5; D not resolved. The V end was cut by 5 bases, the J end by 0 bases, with 4 bases between. The germline V gene encodes CDR1 SGHTA and CDR2 FQGNSA. This CDR3 region has 12 residues. The CDR3 nucleotides read TGTGCCAGCAGCCCGTACCAAGAGACCCAGTACTTC. Its translation: CASSPYQETQYF.

The V and J genes are TRBV7-8 and TRBJ1-2; the D gene is possibly TRBD1 (5 bases). Looked up from germline, CDR1 is SGHVS and CDR2 is FQNEAQ. Trimming took off 3 bases at V and 8 bases at J, with 19 bases between the two ends. The length of the CDR3 is 15 residues. The CDR3 reads CASSFSWQGAGGYTF. DNA of the CDR3: TGTGCCAGCAGCTTTAGTTGGCAAGGGGCAGGAGGCTACACCTTC.

The chain uses TRBV7-2 and TRBJ2-2, with 7 bases lining up with TRBD2. Germline CDR1 is SGHTA and CDR2 is FQGNSA. This CDR3 has 18 amino acids. V dropped 1 base and J dropped 3; count of bases not matched to a gene: 11. The DNA for the CDR3 is TGTGCCAGCAGCTTAGGCCTAGCGGTAGATCCCGACACCGGGGAGCTGTTTTTT. This codes for CASSLGLAVDPDTGELFF.

This clone was counted once. The J gene is TRBJ2-5, the V gene TRBV7-6, with D possibly matching TRBD2 (7 bases). The CDR3 length is 15 residues. Germline V gives CDR1 SGHVS, CDR2 FNYEAQ. The germline V and J ends were trimmed by 6 bases and 4 bases, with 18 bases remaining between them. The CDR3 is CASSRAGGASETQYF. The DNA of the CDR3 is TGTGCCAGCAGTCGTGCTGGGGGGGCGTCAGAGACCCAGTACTTC.

V is TRBV27 and J is TRBJ2-6; D not resolved. V lost 4 bases to trimming and J lost 0 bases, with 4 bases between them. In germline, CDR1 is MNHEY, CDR2 SMNVEV (reference sequence). The CDR3 has 14 amino acids. The CDR3 region is CASSWGSGANVLTF. CDR3 in DNA: TGTGCCAGCAGTTGGGGCTCTGGGGCCAACGTCCTGACTTTC.

This clone came up once. This chain connects TRBV2 to TRBJ2-2, with 10 bases aligning to TRBD2. CDR3 size: 16 residues. The trim removed 8 bases at V and 4 bases at J, leaving 10 bases unmatched. CDR1 and CDR2 from the germline V gene are SNHLY and FYNNEI. The CDR3 nucleotides are TGTGCCAGCGAGGATGCAGGACTAGCGGTCACCGGGGAGCTGTTTTTT. It codes for CASEDAGLAVTGELFF.

The rearrangement uses TRBV2 and TRBJ2-7, with 11 bases identical to TRBD2. Trimming at V came to 7 bases and at J to 3 bases, leaving 20 bases not matched to a gene. The germline CDR1 and CDR2 sequences are SNHLY and FYNNEI. The CDR3 extends over 19 amino acids. Here the CDR3 reads CASKRLAGGDLLDIYEQYF. The CDR3 DNA is TGTGCCAGCAAGCGGTTAGCGGGAGGGGACCTTCTAGATATCTACGAGCAGTACTTC. The full variable domain, its missing parts supplied by reference TRBV2 and TRBJ2-7, is EPEVTQTPSHQVTQMGQEVILRCVPISNHLYFYWYRQILGQKVEFLVSFYNNEISEKSEIFDDQFSVERPDGSNFTLKIRSTKLEDSAMYFCASKRLAGGDLLDIYEQYFGPGTRLTVT.

This rearrangement joins TRBV4-2 to TRBJ2-7, with 8 nucleotides matching TRBD2. CDR3 length equals 16 residues. Losses at the gene ends were 0 bases for V and 3 bases for J; bases not matched to a gene: 7. CDR1 is LGHNA and CDR2 is YNFKEQ in the germline V gene. CDR3 nucleotide sequence: TGTGCCAGCAGCCAAGATGGGCTAGCGGGCGGCTACGAGCAGTACTTC. Translated: CASSQDGLAGGYEQYF.